A single sample gave rise to the 14 T cell receptor beta chains below, sequenced in a study of neurological immune-mediated disorders. A single record per CDR3 protein comes from TCRdb applying MiXCR to the 5' RACE reads. Of more than 50,000 distinct CDR3 sequences in the sample, less than 25% were seen once. Regarding time point: technical triplicate 2. Material for sequencing was PBMCs. These receptors were taken from a man in his sixties with HTLV-1-associated myelopathy (HAM/TSP).

This clonotype was recorded at least ten times. The chain has TRBV3-1 and TRBJ2-5, with D tentatively TRBD2 (6 bases). The CDR3 is 14 residues long. Germline V gene data show CDR1 as LGHDT and CDR2 as YNNKEL (reference sequence). V was cut by 4 bases and J by 4 bases, with 13 bases left in between. In nucleotides, the CDR3 is TGTGCCAGCAGCCCACGAGGAGGGCGAGAGACCCAGTACTTC. It specifies CASSPRGGRETQYF.

Many counts were recorded for this clonotype. The rearrangement uses TRBV5-1 and TRBJ2-7, with 14 bases lining up with TRBD2. Germline CDR1 reads SGHRS; CDR2 reads YFSETQ. The V gene end was trimmed by 0 bases and the J gene end by 0 bases; junction bases not matched to a gene: 2. The CDR3 is 17 residues long. DNA of the CDR3: TGCGCCAGCAGCTTGGCCGGGACTAGCGGGAGCTCCTACGAGCAGTACTTC. It specifies CASSLAGTSGSSYEQYF.

This clonotype appeared many times. The chain carries TRBV5-6 and TRBJ1-4, with D hard to call. CDR1 SGHDT and CDR2 YYEEEE come from the germline V gene. The CDR3 length is 15 residues. The ends were cut back, 4 bases at V and 5 bases at J, with 15 bases in the middle. The CDR3 here is CASSASRSENEKLFF. DNA for the CDR3: TGTGCCAGCAGCGCCTCGCGCAGCGAGAATGAAAAACTGTTTTTT.

This clonotype came up many times. This chain uses TRBV5-1 with TRBJ2-7, with D possibly TRBD2 on 6 matching bases. The CDR3 spans 14 residues. V dropped 4 bases and J dropped 4 bases, with 15 bases sitting between them. Germline V gene data show CDR1 as SGHRS and CDR2 as YFSETQ. CDR3 region: CASSPGLTGYEQYF. The CDR3 DNA is TGCGCCAGCAGCCCGGGACTGACCGGTTACGAGCAGTACTTC.

In its sample, this clonotype was seen many times. The genes are TRBV29-1 and TRBJ2-7; TRBD1 matches at 7 bases. Germline CDR1 is SQVTM and CDR2 is ANQGSEA. The CDR3 spans 13 residues. The J segment lost 2 bases and the V segment lost 4 bases, leaving 5 bases of the junction unmatched. The chain's CDR3 is CSVVWTGAYEQYF. CDR3 bases: TGCAGCGTTGTCTGGACAGGAGCCTACGAGCAGTACTTC.

The rearrangement joins TRBV6-1 to TRBJ1-2; D ambiguous. Germline V gene data show CDR1 as MNHNS and CDR2 as SASEGT. This CDR3 is built from 15 residues. This CDR3 is CSISEAGRADYGYTF. The CDR3 nucleotides read TGTTCCATCAGTGAAGCGGGGAGGGCGGACTATGGCTACACCTTC.

A few counts support this clonotype. The V gene is TRBV5-1, the J gene TRBJ2-2; tentative D call: TRBD1 (6 bases). V was shortened by 3 bases and J by 7 bases, with 10 bases between the two germline ends. CDR3 length: 13 amino acids. Germline CDR1 SGHRS, CDR2 YFSETQ. CDR3 in amino acids: CASSSQGLGELFF. As DNA, the CDR3 is TGCGCCAGCAGCTCCCAGGGGCTCGGGGAGCTGTTTTTT.

The chain uses TRBV5-5 and TRBJ1-2; the match to TRBD1 covers 9 bases. V gave up 0 bases and J gave up 3 bases; unmatched junction bases: 3. Germline V gives CDR1 SGHKS, CDR2 YYEKEE (reference sequence). CDR3 size: 15 residues. The CDR3 reads CASSLEGQGDYGYTF. Written as DNA, the CDR3 is TGTGCCAGCAGCTTGGAGGGACAGGGTGACTATGGCTACACCTTC.

This clonotype has a count of ten or more. The chain joins TRBV4-1 to TRBJ2-1, with D perhaps matching TRBD2 (6 bases). The CDR3 consists of 14 residues. Trimming removed 0 bases at V and 11 bases at J, with 14 bases between. Germline CDR1 is MGHRA and CDR2 is YSYEKL. The CDR3 spells CASSQETGGRQQFF. The CDR3 DNA sequence: TGCGCCAGCAGCCAAGAAACAGGAGGGCGACAGCAGTTCTTC.

This clonotype was picked up many times. The chain links TRBV7-2 to TRBJ2-1, with TRBD1 matching over 8 bases. After removal of 4 bases from V and 3 bases from J, the junction contained 5 bases not matched to a gene. The CDR3 contains 15 residues. Germline loops: CDR1 SGHTA, CDR2 FQGNSA. This CDR3 is CASSSGQGLYNEQFF. As DNA, the CDR3 is TGTGCCAGCAGCTCTGGACAGGGCCTCTACAATGAGCAGTTCTTC. The full variable domain, its missing parts supplied by reference TRBV7-2 and TRBJ2-1, is GAGVSQSPSNKVTEKGKDVELRCDPISGHTALYWYRQSLGQGLEFLIYFQGNSAPDKSGLPSDRFSAERTGGSVSTLTIQRTQQEDSAVYLCASSSGQGLYNEQFFGPGTRLTVL.

J is TRBJ2-7 and V is TRBV6-2 or TRBV6-3; perhaps TRBD1 as D (6 bases). In germline, CDR1 is MNHEY, CDR2 SVGEGT. The CDR3 has 12 residues. For the CDR3, the DNA is TGTACCAACTCACCGGGACAACCAACGCAGTACTTC. Protein product: CTNSPGQPTQYF.

The gene calls are TRBV10-1 and TRBJ2-1; possibly TRBD1 or TRBD2 for D (6 bases each). Looked up from germline, CDR1 is WNHNN and CDR2 is SYGVQD (reference sequence). The V and J ends lost 6 bases and 5 bases respectively, with 17 bases between them. The length of the CDR3 is 15 residues. CDR3 in DNA: TGCGCCAGCAGCCCAGAAGGGGGGAGAGACAATGAGCAGTTCTTC. This sequence encodes CASSPEGGRDNEQFF.

Ten or more counts support this clonotype. The chain employs TRBV7-6 and TRBJ2-7; the match to TRBD1 covers 7 bases. This CDR3 spans 15 amino acids. Germline V lookup: CDR1 SGHVS, CDR2 FNYEAQ. V lost 5 bases and J lost 0; bases outside the gene matches: 7. The CDR3 DNA is TGTGCCAGCAGCCTCGGGACAGCGTTCTCCTACGAGCAGTACTTC. Its protein product is CASSLGTAFSYEQYF. Full variable domain (remainder filled in from reference TRBV7-6 and TRBJ2-7): GAGVSQSPRYKVTKRGQDVALRCDPISGHVSLYWYRQALGQGPEFLTYFNYEAQQDKSGLPNDRFSAERPEGSISTLTIQRTEQRDSAMYRCASSLGTAFSYEQYFGPGTRLTVT.

Relative to its sample, this clonotype is medium-sized. This chain links TRBV29-1 with TRBJ2-3; 8 positions match TRBD2. This CDR3 is 14 amino acids long. V lost 4 bases, J lost 0 bases, and 3 bases stayed unmatched. Looked up from germline, CDR1 is SQVTM and CDR2 is ANQGSEA. CDR3 region: CSVAAGDSTDTQYF. The CDR3 nucleotides are TGCAGCGTTGCAGCGGGGGATAGCACAGATACGCAGTATTTT.